Listed below are T cell receptor beta chains from one sample, sequenced in a study of beta chain features in type 1 diabetes. Assay used: immunoSEQ multiplex PCR; TCRdb lists only in-frame clones, some missing. The sample carries over 350,000 clones, roughly 16% recorded once. The sequencing input was naive CD4+ T cells from blood. These TCRs come from a woman under 30 in good health. Both conserved end residues are part of each CDR3. The D gene is left open where the match is weak. Clone size is not always given. Where it is, it says once, few, many or a class for expanded clones.

d_call: -; clone_size: -; v_call: TRBV2; cdr3_length: 12; j_call: TRBJ1-2; cdr3_aa: CASRFQGYGYTF; cdr3_nt: TGTGCCAGCAGGTTCCAGGGCTATGGCTACACCTTC
d_call: -; clone_size: -; v_call: TRBV7-2; cdr3_length: 15; j_call: TRBJ1-4; cdr3_aa: CASSHRQALNEKLFF; cdr3_nt: TGTGCCAGCAGCCACCGACAGGCCCTTAATGAAAAACTGTTTTTT
d_call: TRBD1; clone_size: -; v_call: TRBV27; cdr3_length: 14; j_call: TRBJ1-4; cdr3_aa: CASSFRQGNEKLFF; cdr3_nt: TGTGCCAGCAGTTTCCGACAGGGAAACGAAAAACTGTTTTTT
d_call: TRBD2; clone_size: few; v_call: TRBV29-1; cdr3_length: 14; j_call: TRBJ2-3; cdr3_aa: CSTVWGGPTDTQYF; cdr3_nt: TGCAGCACCGTCTGGGGGGGTCCCACAGATACGCAGTATTTT
d_call: TRBD2; clone_size: -; v_call: TRBV30; cdr3_length: 16; j_call: TRBJ2-7; cdr3_aa: CAWSVHVTSVPYEQYF; cdr3_nt: TGTGCCTGGAGTGTACATGTGACTAGCGTCCCCTACGAGCAGTACTTC
d_call: -; clone_size: -; v_call: TRBV7-9; cdr3_length: 15; j_call: TRBJ1-5; cdr3_aa: CASSPGQISNQPQHF; cdr3_nt: TGTGCCAGCAGCCCTGGACAGATTAGCAATCAGCCCCAGCATTTT
d_call: -; clone_size: -; v_call: TRBV18; cdr3_length: 14; j_call: TRBJ1-5; cdr3_aa: CASSQSRSNQPQHF; cdr3_nt: TGTGCCAGCTCACAATCGCGCAGCAATCAGCCCCAGCATTTT
d_call: TRBD1; clone_size: once; v_call: TRBV6-5; cdr3_length: 15; j_call: TRBJ2-7; cdr3_aa: CASSGLGTATYEQYF; cdr3_nt: TGTGCCAGCAGTGGGTTAGGGACAGCCACCTACGAGCAGTACTTC
d_call: -; clone_size: -; v_call: TRBV27; cdr3_length: 14; j_call: TRBJ2-3; cdr3_aa: CASSLASSVDTQYF; cdr3_nt: TGTGCCAGCAGTTTAGCTAGCTCTGTAGATACGCAGTATTTT
d_call: -; clone_size: -; v_call: TRBV11-1; cdr3_length: 14; j_call: TRBJ2-7; cdr3_aa: CASSHTTGSYEQYF; cdr3_nt: TGTGCCAGCAGCCATACGACAGGTTCCTACGAGCAGTACTTC
d_call: -; clone_size: few; v_call: TRBV5-1; cdr3_length: 14; j_call: TRBJ2-1; cdr3_aa: CASSPRTEGNEQFF; cdr3_nt: TGCGCCAGCAGCCCCCGGACCGAGGGAAATGAGCAGTTCTTC
d_call: -; clone_size: once; v_call: TRBV11-2; cdr3_length: 14; j_call: TRBJ2-5; cdr3_aa: CASSLVTVQETQYF; cdr3_nt: TGTGCCAGCAGCTTAGTCACAGTCCAAGAGACCCAGTACTTC
d_call: -; clone_size: -; v_call: TRBV2; cdr3_length: 13; j_call: TRBJ2-7; cdr3_aa: CASSVQRPYEQYF; cdr3_nt: TGTGCCAGCAGTGTCCAGCGCCCCTACGAGCAGTACTTC
d_call: TRBD2; clone_size: few; v_call: TRBV4-3; cdr3_length: 15; j_call: TRBJ2-2; cdr3_aa: CASSQVTGGIGELFF; cdr3_nt: TGCGCCAGCAGCCAAGTAACGGGAGGAATCGGGGAGCTGTTTTTT
d_call: TRBD1; clone_size: -; v_call: TRBV30; cdr3_length: 16; j_call: TRBJ1-2; cdr3_aa: CAWSVRIGTGNYGYTF; cdr3_nt: TGTGCCTGGAGTGTACGTATTGGGACAGGGAACTATGGCTACACCTTC
d_call: TRBD1; clone_size: few; v_call: TRBV7-9; cdr3_length: 13; j_call: TRBJ2-7; cdr3_aa: CASRGQGYHEQYF; cdr3_nt: TGTGCCAGCAGGGGACAGGGGTACCACGAGCAGTACTTC
d_call: TRBD1; clone_size: -; v_call: TRBV2; cdr3_length: 14; j_call: TRBJ2-7; cdr3_aa: CASSEAGTDSEQYF; cdr3_nt: TGTGCCAGCAGTGAAGCCGGGACAGACAGCGAGCAGTACTTC
d_call: TRBD1; clone_size: -; v_call: TRBV11-2; cdr3_length: 16; j_call: TRBJ2-6; cdr3_aa: CASSPTDRAGANVLTF; cdr3_nt: TGTGCCAGCAGCCCCACCGACAGGGCTGGGGCCAACGTCCTGACTTTC
d_call: TRBD1; clone_size: -; v_call: TRBV11-1; cdr3_length: 14; j_call: TRBJ2-1; cdr3_aa: CASSFRDSLNEQFF; cdr3_nt: TGTGCCAGCAGCTTCCGGGACAGCCTCAATGAGCAGTTCTTC
d_call: TRBD1; clone_size: few; v_call: TRBV7-3; cdr3_length: 13; j_call: TRBJ2-1; cdr3_aa: CASSSTLGQGRIF; cdr3_nt: TGTGCCAGCAGCTCCACGTTGGGACAGGGAAGGATCTTC
d_call: TRBD2; clone_size: -; v_call: TRBV5-8; cdr3_length: 16; j_call: TRBJ2-5; cdr3_aa: CASSLGSGRYQETQYF; cdr3_nt: TGTGCCAGCAGCTTGGGTAGCGGGAGATATCAAGAGACCCAGTACTTC
d_call: TRBD2; clone_size: -; v_call: TRBV5-4; cdr3_length: 16; j_call: TRBJ2-5; cdr3_aa: CASSPTSGRADETQYF; cdr3_nt: TGTGCCAGCAGCCCGACTAGCGGGAGGGCCGATGAGACCCAGTACTTC
d_call: -; clone_size: few; v_call: TRBV9; cdr3_length: 15; j_call: TRBJ2-2; cdr3_aa: CASSIGSGNTGELFF; cdr3_nt: TGTGCCAGCAGCATAGGTAGCGGGAACACCGGGGAGCTGTTTTTT
d_call: -; clone_size: -; v_call: TRBV6-6; cdr3_length: 15; j_call: TRBJ2-1; cdr3_aa: CASSSLVSSYNEQFF; cdr3_nt: TGTGCCAGCAGTTCCCTAGTTAGCTCCTACAATGAGCAGTTCTTC
d_call: TRBD1; clone_size: -; v_call: TRBV29-1; cdr3_length: 13; j_call: TRBJ2-7; cdr3_aa: CSVLDDRVHEQYF; cdr3_nt: TGCAGCGTTCTGGATGACAGGGTCCACGAGCAGTACTTC
d_call: TRBD1; clone_size: few; v_call: TRBV2; cdr3_length: 14; j_call: TRBJ2-2; cdr3_aa: CASVQGAGTGELFF; cdr3_nt: TGTGCCAGCGTACAGGGGGCCGGCACCGGGGAGCTGTTTTTT
d_call: TRBD1; clone_size: -; v_call: TRBV7-9; cdr3_length: 14; j_call: TRBJ2-7; cdr3_aa: CASSLGQGLDEQYF; cdr3_nt: TGTGCCAGCAGCTTAGGACAGGGTTTGGACGAGCAGTACTTC
d_call: TRBD1; clone_size: few; v_call: TRBV18; cdr3_length: 14; j_call: TRBJ2-1; cdr3_aa: CASSPGTAGNEQFF; cdr3_nt: TGTGCCAGCTCACCGGGGACAGCAGGGAATGAGCAGTTCTTC